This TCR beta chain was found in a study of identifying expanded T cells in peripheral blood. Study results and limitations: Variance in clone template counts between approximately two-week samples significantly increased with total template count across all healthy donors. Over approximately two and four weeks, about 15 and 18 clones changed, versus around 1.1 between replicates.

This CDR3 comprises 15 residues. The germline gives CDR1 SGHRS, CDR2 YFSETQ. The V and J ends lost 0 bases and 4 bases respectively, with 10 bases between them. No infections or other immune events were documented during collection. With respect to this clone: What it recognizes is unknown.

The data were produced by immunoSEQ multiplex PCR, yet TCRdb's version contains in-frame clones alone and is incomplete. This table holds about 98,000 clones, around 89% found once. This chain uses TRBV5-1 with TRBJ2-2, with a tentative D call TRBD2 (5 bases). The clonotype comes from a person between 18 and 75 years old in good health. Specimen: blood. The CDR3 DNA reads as TGCGCCAGCAGCTTGGTGGGAGAGCTCACCGGGGAGCTGTTTTTT. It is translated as CASSLVGELTGELFF.